The following is a T cell receptor beta chain sequence with its context. As yet, its antigen is unknown. These data are taken from a study of vaccination effects on CD4 cells after COVID-19. Looking at the study overall: Sample collection from two convalescent patients occurred 16 days and one week before vaccination.

Notes on the study in general: Marked clonal contraction of both clone types appeared late after vaccination.

CDR1 and CDR2 (germline): LGHNA, YNFKEQ. Between the trimmed V and J ends, which lost 4 bases and 4 bases, there was a span of 14 bases. The CDR3 extends over 14 amino acids. Expansion of antigen-specific CD4+ T cells with viral peptide pools was carried out by the ViraFEST assay before sequencing. Researchers isolated CD4+ T cells once 9 to 11 days of culture had elapsed. The person had PCR-confirmed SARS-CoV-2 infection between March and December 2020. Around 2.2 million PBMC were seeded per well and grown in the presence of roughly 11 IU/ml IL-2 and about 10 ug/ml peptides. The authors replaced half the medium with IL-2 medium on days 3 and 7. Clones were sequenced by immunoSEQ multiplex PCR, and TCRdb holds only the in-frame ones, with some missing. The data hold nearly 45,000 clones, with roughly 70% observed a single time.

This chain joins TRBV4-2 and TRBJ2-7; weak D call: TRBD1 (6 bases). This clonotype originated in a human donor who had a prior SARS-CoV-2 infection. Sequences were derived from CD4+ T cells from PBMCs cultured with a peptide pool, sampled before COVID-19 vaccination. The CDR3 spells CASSRQEGEYEQYF. The CDR3 DNA reads TGTGCCAGCAGCCGACAGGAAGGGGAATACGAGCAGTACTTC.